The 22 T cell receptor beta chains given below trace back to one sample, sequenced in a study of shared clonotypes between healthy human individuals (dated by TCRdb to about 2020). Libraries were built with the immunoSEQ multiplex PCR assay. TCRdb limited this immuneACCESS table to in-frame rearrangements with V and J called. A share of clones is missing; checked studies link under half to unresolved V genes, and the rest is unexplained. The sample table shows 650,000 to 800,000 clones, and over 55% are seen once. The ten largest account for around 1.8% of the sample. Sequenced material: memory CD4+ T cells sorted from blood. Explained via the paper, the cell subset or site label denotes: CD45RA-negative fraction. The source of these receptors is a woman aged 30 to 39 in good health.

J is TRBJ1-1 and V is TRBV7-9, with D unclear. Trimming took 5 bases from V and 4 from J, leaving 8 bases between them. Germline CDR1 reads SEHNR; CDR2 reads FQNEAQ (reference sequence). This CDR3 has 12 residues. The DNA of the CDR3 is TGTGCCAGCAGCCGGGCGAGCACTGAAGCTTTCTTT. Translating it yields CASSRASTEAFF. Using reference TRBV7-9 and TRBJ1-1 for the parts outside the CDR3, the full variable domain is DTGVSQNPRHKITKRGQNVTFRCDPISEHNRLYWYRQTLGQGPEFLTYFQNEAQLEKSRLLSDRFSAERPKGSFSTLEIQRTEQGDSAMYLCASSRASTEAFFGQGTRLTVV.

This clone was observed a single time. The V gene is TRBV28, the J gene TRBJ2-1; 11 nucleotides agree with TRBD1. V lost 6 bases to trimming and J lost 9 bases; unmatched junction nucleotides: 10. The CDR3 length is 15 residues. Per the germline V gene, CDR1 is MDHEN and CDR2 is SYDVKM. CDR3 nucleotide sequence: TGTGCCAGCAGCGGTGCCGGGACAGGGGGGGGTGAGCAGTTCTTC. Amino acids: CASSGAGTGGGEQFF.

In DNA form, the CDR3 reads TGTGCCAGCAGTTGGGAAGCCAATGAGCAGTTCTTC. It yields the protein CASSWEANEQFF. V usage is TRBV2 and J usage is TRBJ2-1; D uncertain. Per germline, CDR1 SNHLY and CDR2 FYNNEI. Deletions cut 5 bases from V and 6 bases from J, with 8 bases between. The CDR3 extends over 12 amino acids.

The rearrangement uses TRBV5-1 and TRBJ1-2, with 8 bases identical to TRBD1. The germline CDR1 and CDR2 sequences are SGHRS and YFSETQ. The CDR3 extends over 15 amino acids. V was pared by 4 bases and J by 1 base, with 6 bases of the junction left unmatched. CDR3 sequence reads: CASSDRTGSNYGYTF. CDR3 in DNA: TGCGCCAGCAGCGATCGGACAGGGAGTAACTATGGCTACACCTTC.

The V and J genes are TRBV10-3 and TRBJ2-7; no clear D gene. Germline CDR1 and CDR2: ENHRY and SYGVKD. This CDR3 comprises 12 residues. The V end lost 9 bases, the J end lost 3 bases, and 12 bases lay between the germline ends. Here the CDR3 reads CAISPASYEQYF. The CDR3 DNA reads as TGTGCCATTAGTCCAGCTAGCTACGAGCAGTACTTC.

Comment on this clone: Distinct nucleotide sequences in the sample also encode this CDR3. CDR3 nucleotides: TGTGCCAGCAGTACCGGACAGGGAAGATATGGCTACACCTTC. Amino acid sequence: CASSTGQGRYGYTF. The rearrangement joins TRBV28 to TRBJ1-2; 8 bases fit TRBD1. Germline CDR1 MDHEN, CDR2 SYDVKM. V lost 5 bases to trimming and J lost 5 bases; unmatched junction nucleotides: 7. CDR3 length equals 14 residues.

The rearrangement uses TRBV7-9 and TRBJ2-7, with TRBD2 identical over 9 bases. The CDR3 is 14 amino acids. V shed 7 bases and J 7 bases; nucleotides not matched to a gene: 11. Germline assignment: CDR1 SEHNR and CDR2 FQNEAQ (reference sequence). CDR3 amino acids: CASTTGLAGWEQYF. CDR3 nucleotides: TGTGCCAGCACCACGGGACTAGCTGGCTGGGAGCAGTACTTC.

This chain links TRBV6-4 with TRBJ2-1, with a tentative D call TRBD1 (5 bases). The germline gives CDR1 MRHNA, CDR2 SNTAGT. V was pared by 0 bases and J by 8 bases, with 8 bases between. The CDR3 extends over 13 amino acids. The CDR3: CASSDSRGDEQFF. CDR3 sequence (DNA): TGTGCCAGCAGTGACTCTAGGGGCGATGAGCAGTTCTTC.

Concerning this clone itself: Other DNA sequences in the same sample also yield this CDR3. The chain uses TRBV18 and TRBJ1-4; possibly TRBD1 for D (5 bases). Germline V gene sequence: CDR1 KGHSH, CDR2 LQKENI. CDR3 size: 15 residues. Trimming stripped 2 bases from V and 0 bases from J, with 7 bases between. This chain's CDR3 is CASSPRGATNEKLFF. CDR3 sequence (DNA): TGTGCCAGCTCACCAAGGGGTGCAACTAATGAAAAACTGTTTTTT.

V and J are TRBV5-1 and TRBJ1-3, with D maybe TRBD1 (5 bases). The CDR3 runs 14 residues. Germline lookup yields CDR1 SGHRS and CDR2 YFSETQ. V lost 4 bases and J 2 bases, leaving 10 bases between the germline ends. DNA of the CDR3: TGCGCCAGCAGCGGGGGGACCACTGGAAACACCATATATTTT. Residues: CASSGGTTGNTIYF. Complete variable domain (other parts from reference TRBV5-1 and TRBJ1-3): KAGVTQTPRYLIKTRGQQVTLSCSPISGHRSVSWYQQTPGQGLQFLFEYFSETQRNKGNFPGRFSGRQFSNSRSEMNVSTLELGDSALYLCASSGGTTGNTIYFGEGSWLTVV.

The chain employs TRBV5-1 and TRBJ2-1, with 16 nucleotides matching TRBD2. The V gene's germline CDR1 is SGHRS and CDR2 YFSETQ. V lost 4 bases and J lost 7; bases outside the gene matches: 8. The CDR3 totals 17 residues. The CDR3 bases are TGCGCCAGCAGCACAACCGGGACTAGCGGGAGGGGGAATGAGCAGTTCTTC. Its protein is CASSTTGTSGRGNEQFF.

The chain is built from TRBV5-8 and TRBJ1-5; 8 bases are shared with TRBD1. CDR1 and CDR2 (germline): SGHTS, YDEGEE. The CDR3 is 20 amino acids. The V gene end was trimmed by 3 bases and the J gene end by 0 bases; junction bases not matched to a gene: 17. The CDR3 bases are TGTGCCAGCAGCTGGGGCCCGGGGACAGGCTTGGGGTATAGCAATCAGCCCCAGCATTTT. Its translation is CASSWGPGTGLGYSNQPQHF.

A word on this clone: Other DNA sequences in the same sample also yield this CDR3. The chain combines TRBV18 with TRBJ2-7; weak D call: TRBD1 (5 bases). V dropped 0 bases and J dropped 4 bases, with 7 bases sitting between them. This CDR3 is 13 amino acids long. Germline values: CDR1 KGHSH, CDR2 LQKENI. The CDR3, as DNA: TGTGCCAGCTCACCACCAGGGGAATACGAGCAGTACTTC. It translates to CASSPPGEYEQYF.

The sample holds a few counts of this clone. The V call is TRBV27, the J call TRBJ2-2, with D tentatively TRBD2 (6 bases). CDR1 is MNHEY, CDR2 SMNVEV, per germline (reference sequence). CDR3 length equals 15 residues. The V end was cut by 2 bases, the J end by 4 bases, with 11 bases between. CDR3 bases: TGTGCCAGCAGTTTAAGGCGGGACCCCACCGGGGAGCTGTTTTTT. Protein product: CASSLRRDPTGELFF.

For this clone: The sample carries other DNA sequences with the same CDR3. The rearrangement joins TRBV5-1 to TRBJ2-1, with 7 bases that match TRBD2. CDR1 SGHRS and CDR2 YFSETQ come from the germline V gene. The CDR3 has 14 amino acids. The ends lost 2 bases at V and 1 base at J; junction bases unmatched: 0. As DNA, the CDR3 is TGCGCCAGCAGCTTAGCGGGATCCTACAATGAGCAGTTCTTC. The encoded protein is CASSLAGSYNEQFF.

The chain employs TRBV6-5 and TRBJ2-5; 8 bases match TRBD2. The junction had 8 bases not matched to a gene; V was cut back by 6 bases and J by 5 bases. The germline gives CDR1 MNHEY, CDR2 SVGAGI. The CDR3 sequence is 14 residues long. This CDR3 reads CASSRAGARETQYF. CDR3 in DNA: TGTGCCAGCAGCCGAGCGGGAGCGCGGGAGACCCAGTACTTC.

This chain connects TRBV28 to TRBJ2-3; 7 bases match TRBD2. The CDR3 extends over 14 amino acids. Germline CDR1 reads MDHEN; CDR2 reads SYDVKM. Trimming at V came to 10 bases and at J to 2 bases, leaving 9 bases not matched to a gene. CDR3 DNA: TGTGCCATCCAACTAGCGCCTCACACAGATACGCAGTATTTT. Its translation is CAIQLAPHTDTQYF.

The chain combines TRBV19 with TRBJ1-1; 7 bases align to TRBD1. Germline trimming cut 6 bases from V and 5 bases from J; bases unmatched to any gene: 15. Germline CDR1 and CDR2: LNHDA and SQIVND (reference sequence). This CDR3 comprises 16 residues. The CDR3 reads CASRWGPYRGRTEAFF. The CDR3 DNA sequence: TGTGCCAGTAGATGGGGACCATACAGGGGACGGACTGAAGCTTTCTTT.

The chain's CDR3 is CASSLAGPQGGNTIYF. The CDR3 DNA reads TGCGCCAGCAGCTTGGCCGGACCACAGGGTGGAAACACCATATATTTT. The chain joins TRBV5-1 to TRBJ1-3, with D possibly being TRBD1 (6 bases). Looked up from germline, CDR1 is SGHRS and CDR2 is YFSETQ. This CDR3 comprises 16 residues. The ends were cut back, 0 bases at V and 3 bases at J, with 13 bases in the middle.

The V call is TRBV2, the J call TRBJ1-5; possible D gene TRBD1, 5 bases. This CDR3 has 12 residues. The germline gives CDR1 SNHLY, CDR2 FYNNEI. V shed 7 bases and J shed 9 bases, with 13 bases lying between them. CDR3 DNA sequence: TGTGCCAGCATCGGGAACGGGGGGCCCCAGCATTTT. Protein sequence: CASIGNGGPQHF.

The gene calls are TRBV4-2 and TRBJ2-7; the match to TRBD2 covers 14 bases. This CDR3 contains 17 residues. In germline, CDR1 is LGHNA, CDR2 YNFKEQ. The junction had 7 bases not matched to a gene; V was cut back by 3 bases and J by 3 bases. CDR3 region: CASSQGLAGVGNYEQYF. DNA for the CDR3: TGTGCCAGCAGCCAGGGACTAGCGGGAGTAGGTAACTACGAGCAGTACTTC.

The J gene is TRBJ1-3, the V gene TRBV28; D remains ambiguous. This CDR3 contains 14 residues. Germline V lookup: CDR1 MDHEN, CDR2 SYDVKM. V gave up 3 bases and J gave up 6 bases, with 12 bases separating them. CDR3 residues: CASSFSAGKNTIYF. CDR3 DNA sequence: TGTGCCAGCAGTTTTTCGGCGGGAAAAAACACCATATATTTT.